The rows below give T cell receptor beta chains drawn from one sample of a study of T cell therapy after organ transplantation. These receptors' targets are unknown. Using immunoSEQ multiplex PCR, the repertoire was profiled, and TCRdb retains in-frame clones only, with some absent. The profile shows roughly 48,000 clones, 85% to 95% of them singletons. The specimen comprised CD8+ T cells from blood, sampled before autologous CMV-specific T cell therapy. These receptors were taken from a human patient who had received a solid organ transplant and had CMV disease. CDR3s include the opening cysteine and the closing phenylalanine or tryptophan. The D gene is left open where the match is weak. Clone size, where shown, is once, few, many, or a class for clones that have expanded.

D: NA
size: NA
V: TRBV5-4
J: TRBJ2-1
DNA: TGTGCCAGCAGCTTGGAGGGGGCGGGGAATGAGCAGTTCTTC
CDR3: CASSLEGAGNEQFF

D: NA
size: NA
V: TRBV15
J: TRBJ2-7
DNA: TGTGCCACCAGCAGAGCCTCCTACGAGCAGTACTTC
CDR3: CATSRASYEQYF

D: NA
size: once
V: TRBV5-1
J: TRBJ1-5
DNA: TGCGCCAGCAGCTTGGATGATTCGCAGCCCCAGCATTTT
CDR3: CASSLDDSQPQHF

D: NA
size: once
V: TRBV5-1
J: TRBJ2-1
DNA: TGCGCCAGCAGCTTGTCAAATGAGCAGTTCTTC
CDR3: CASSLSNEQFF

D: TRBD1
size: few
V: TRBV5-8
J: TRBJ1-5
DNA: TGTGCCAGCAGCTTAGGACAGGGCCTGGGGCCCCAGCATTTT
CDR3: CASSLGQGLGPQHF

D: TRBD1
size: NA
V: TRBV5-6
J: TRBJ2-7
DNA: TGTGCCAGCAGCACGGGACAGTCCTACGAGCAGTACTTC
CDR3: CASSTGQSYEQYF

D: NA
size: NA
V: TRBV30
J: TRBJ2-7
DNA: TGTGCCTGGAGTGTAGTAGGGCTAAACTACGAGCAGTACTTC
CDR3: CAWSVVGLNYEQYF

D: NA
size: few
V: TRBV5-1
J: TRBJ2-1
DNA: TGCGCCAGCAGCTTTCAGGGGCACAATGAGCAGTTCTTC
CDR3: CASSFQGHNEQFF

D: TRBD2
size: NA
V: TRBV4-1
J: TRBJ2-3
DNA: TGCGCCAGCAGCCAAGATCGGCGACCCCGGACTAGCGCGGGGACAGATACGCAGTATTTT
CDR3: CASSQDRRPRTSAGTDTQYF

D: TRBD1
size: NA
V: TRBV18
J: TRBJ2-7
DNA: TGTGCCAGCTCACCAGTTTTCGGGGGACAGGGAAACACCTACGAGCAGTACTTC
CDR3: CASSPVFGGQGNTYEQYF

D: NA
size: NA
V: TRBV4-3
J: TRBJ2-7
DNA: TGCGCCAGCAGCACACAGGGAGGCTACGAGCAGTACTTC
CDR3: CASSTQGGYEQYF

D: TRBD1
size: NA
V: TRBV30
J: TRBJ1-4
DNA: TGTGCCTGGAGCCAGGGGGTTGCTAATGAAAAACTGTTTTTT
CDR3: CAWSQGVANEKLFF

D: NA
size: NA
V: TRBV11-2
J: TRBJ1-1
DNA: TGTGCCAGCAGCCCGGGGATGAACACTGAAGCTTTCTTT
CDR3: CASSPGMNTEAFF

D: NA
size: once
V: TRBV10-3
J: TRBJ2-2
DNA: TGTGCCATCCGGGGGAACACCGGGGAGCTGTTTTTT
CDR3: CAIRGNTGELFF

D: TRBD1
size: NA
V: TRBV6-5
J: TRBJ1-1
DNA: TGTGCCAGCAAGAAAACGGGACAGGGAGGGACTGAAGCTTTCTTT
CDR3: CASKKTGQGGTEAFF

D: NA
size: NA
V: TRBV4-1
J: TRBJ1-2
DNA: TGCGCCAGCAGCCAAGAACTTAGCGACGCGGGGATAGCGAGTGGCTACACCTTC
CDR3: CASSQELSDAGIASGYTF

D: NA
size: NA
V: TRBV11-2
J: TRBJ1-5
DNA: TGTGCCAGCAGCTCCTATAGTGGGGAGGGTATCCAGCCCCAGCATTTT
CDR3: CASSSYSGEGIQPQHF

D: NA
size: NA
V: TRBV13
J: TRBJ2-7
DNA: TGTGCCAGCAGCTCCAGTAACTGGAACTACGAGCAGTACTTC
CDR3: CASSSSNWNYEQYF

D: NA
size: NA
V: TRBV5-3
J: TRBJ1-3
DNA: TGTGCCAGAAGGGCCCCCCGCTCTGGTGGAAACACCATATATTTT
CDR3: CARRAPRSGGNTIYF

D: NA
size: NA
V: TRBV4-2
J: TRBJ1-1
DNA: TGTGCCAGCAGCTGGACTGGGAACACTGAAGCTTTCTTT
CDR3: CASSWTGNTEAFF

D: TRBD1
size: NA
V: TRBV27
J: TRBJ1-3
DNA: TGTGCCAGCAGTACGGGGCCCGGGACAGGGACTGGAAACACCATATATTTT
CDR3: CASSTGPGTGTGNTIYF

D: NA
size: NA
V: TRBV5-6
J: TRBJ1-2
DNA: TGTGCCAGCAGCTTGGTCAGGTCAGGCTATGGCTACACCTTC
CDR3: CASSLVRSGYGYTF

D: NA
size: NA
V: TRBV6-6
J: TRBJ2-3
DNA: TGTGCCAGCAGTTACCCGCCCGAGGGGCATGATACGCAGTATTTT
CDR3: CASSYPPEGHDTQYF

D: NA
size: NA
V: TRBV27
J: TRBJ2-7
DNA: TGTGCCAGCAGTTTCCAAGGGTGGGGGAGGGAGCAGTACTTC
CDR3: CASSFQGWGREQYF

D: NA
size: NA
V: TRBV29-1
J: TRBJ1-1
DNA: TGCAGCGTTGTCTCGACAGGTACTGAAGCTTTCTTT
CDR3: CSVVSTGTEAFF

D: TRBD2
size: NA
V: TRBV4-2
J: TRBJ2-1
DNA: TGTGCCAGCAGCCAAGATTGGGCTAGCGGGGGACTCGGGCAGTTCTTC
CDR3: CASSQDWASGGLGQFF

D: TRBD2
size: NA
V: TRBV27
J: TRBJ2-5
DNA: TGTGCCAGCAGTTTACTAGCGGGCACACAAGAGACCCAGTACTTC
CDR3: CASSLLAGTQETQYF

D: TRBD1
size: NA
V: TRBV2
J: TRBJ1-1
DNA: TGTGCCAGCAGTGAAGTGGGACAGGTGATGAACACTGAAGCTTTCTTT
CDR3: CASSEVGQVMNTEAFF

D: TRBD2
size: NA
V: TRBV4-2
J: TRBJ2-1
DNA: TGTGCCAGCAGCCAAAGGGGGTTTGGTAGCGGGATCTTTGAGCAGTTCTTC
CDR3: CASSQRGFGSGIFEQFF

D: NA
size: NA
V: TRBV2
J: TRBJ2-7
DNA: TGTGCCAGCAGTGAGGCAGGGACCCACGAGCAGTACTTC
CDR3: CASSEAGTHEQYF

D: NA
size: NA
V: TRBV25-1
J: TRBJ2-7
DNA: TGTGCCAGCAGTGAAGGTCGGGGTCTGAGGAAGGAGCAGTACTTC
CDR3: CASSEGRGLRKEQYF

D: TRBD2
size: NA
V: TRBV4-1
J: TRBJ2-1
DNA: TGCGCCAGCAGCCAACCAGGACTAGCGGGAGTTGCTGAGCAGTTCTTC
CDR3: CASSQPGLAGVAEQFF

D: NA
size: NA
V: TRBV4-3
J: TRBJ2-7
DNA: TGCGCCAGCAGCCAAGAGTTTTTCCCTAGCGTTTCCTACGAGCAGTACTTC
CDR3: CASSQEFFPSVSYEQYF

D: NA
size: NA
V: TRBV6-4
J: TRBJ1-5
DNA: TGTGCCAGCAGTGAGAGATCCAATCAGCCCCAGCATTTT
CDR3: CASSERSNQPQHF

D: NA
size: NA
V: TRBV4-1
J: TRBJ2-1
DNA: TGCGCCAGCAGCCAAGGGAGTAGCGGTAGAGGCAATGAGCAGTTCTTC
CDR3: CASSQGSSGRGNEQFF

D: NA
size: NA
V: TRBV29-1
J: TRBJ1-1
DNA: TGCAGCGGCCTGAGGGGATCTGGGGATGAAGCTTTCTTT
CDR3: CSGLRGSGDEAFF

D: TRBD1
size: NA
V: TRBV10-3
J: TRBJ1-2
DNA: TGTGCCATCGGGGGACAGGGGGCACGGGACGGCTACACCTTC
CDR3: CAIGGQGARDGYTF

D: NA
size: NA
V: TRBV10-3
J: TRBJ2-7
DNA: TGTGCCATCAGTGTGGAAGGCCACATCTCCTACGAGCAGTACTTC
CDR3: CAISVEGHISYEQYF

D: TRBD1
size: NA
V: TRBV6-5
J: TRBJ2-7
DNA: TGTGCCAGCGCTGGACAGGGTTCGAAGCGCGAGCAGTACTTC
CDR3: CASAGQGSKREQYF

D: TRBD1
size: NA
V: TRBV4-3
J: TRBJ2-7
DNA: TGCGCCAGCAGCCAAGATTTCCCGGGACAGACATCCTACGAGCAGTACTTC
CDR3: CASSQDFPGQTSYEQYF

D: NA
size: NA
V: TRBV13
J: TRBJ2-2
DNA: TGTGCCAGCAGCTTAGGCGGGTTCACCGGGGAGCTGTTTTTT
CDR3: CASSLGGFTGELFF

D: TRBD2
size: NA
V: TRBV9
J: TRBJ2-2
DNA: TGTGCCAGCAGTGTAAGCGGGAGGAACACCGGGGAGCTGTTTTTT
CDR3: CASSVSGRNTGELFF

D: TRBD1
size: NA
V: TRBV29-1
J: TRBJ1-2
DNA: TGCAGCGTTGATTTGACAGGGACTAACTATGGCTACACCTTC
CDR3: CSVDLTGTNYGYTF

D: NA
size: NA
V: TRBV30
J: TRBJ2-3
DNA: TGTGCCTGGATCGGCGGTGGGTGGTCAGATACGCAGTATTTT
CDR3: CAWIGGGWSDTQYF

D: TRBD2
size: NA
V: TRBV7-6
J: TRBJ2-1
DNA: TGTGCCAGCAGCTTAGCGTTTAGCGGGAACCCATCCTACAATGAGCAGTTCTTC
CDR3: CASSLAFSGNPSYNEQFF

D: NA
size: NA
V: TRBV27
J: TRBJ2-7
DNA: TGTGCCAGCAGTTCGGGACCGAATTACGAGCAGTACTTC
CDR3: CASSSGPNYEQYF

D: NA
size: NA
V: TRBV27
J: TRBJ1-5
DNA: TGTGCCAGCAGCTTGCGTCCGGGTCAGCCCCAGCATTTT
CDR3: CASSLRPGQPQHF

D: NA
size: NA
V: TRBV30
J: TRBJ2-7
DNA: TGTGCCTGGAGTCCGTATGGGCTCGGGGGCGACATCACCGGTTTCGGGTACGGGCAGTACTTC
CDR3: CAWSPYGLGGDITGFGYGQYF

D: NA
size: NA
V: TRBV7-2
J: TRBJ2-7
DNA: TGTGCCAGCAGCTTCGGGGGAGGGGGCTACGAGCAGTACTTC
CDR3: CASSFGGGGYEQYF

D: NA
size: NA
V: TRBV14
J: TRBJ2-1
DNA: TGTGCCAGCAGCCAAGGGGTAGCCCCCTACAATGAGCAGTTCTTC
CDR3: CASSQGVAPYNEQFF

D: NA
size: NA
V: TRBV27
J: TRBJ2-3
DNA: TGTGCCAGCACCCCCCCAGGCGCATCTAGCACAGATACGCAGTATTTT
CDR3: CASTPPGASSTDTQYF

D: NA
size: NA
V: TRBV2
J: TRBJ1-1
DNA: TGTGCCAGCAGTGAAATGAGGGACACTGAAGCTTTCTTT
CDR3: CASSEMRDTEAFF

D: NA
size: NA
V: TRBV5-5
J: TRBJ1-2
DNA: TGTGCCAGCAGCTTTCAGGGGTCTTACGGCTACACCTTC
CDR3: CASSFQGSYGYTF

D: NA
size: NA
V: TRBV5-6
J: TRBJ2-7
DNA: TGTGCCAGCAGCGAGGTTGTCAGGGGCCCCTACGAGCAGTACTTC
CDR3: CASSEVVRGPYEQYF

D: NA
size: once
V: TRBV5-1
J: TRBJ2-2
DNA: TGCGCCAGCAGCCGTACCAGGGGAGCTACCGGGGAGCTGTTTTTT
CDR3: CASSRTRGATGELFF

D: NA
size: NA
V: TRBV15
J: TRBJ2-1
DNA: TGTGCCACCAGCAGAGATAGGGGCGGAAGCTCCTACAATGAGCAGTTCTTC
CDR3: CATSRDRGGSSYNEQFF

D: TRBD1
size: NA
V: TRBV5-1
J: TRBJ1-2
DNA: TGCGCCAGCAGCTTGGTCCGGCAGGGGGTTGGGTATGGCTACACCTTC
CDR3: CASSLVRQGVGYGYTF